A selection of T cell receptor beta chains follows, all from one sample in a study of cytomegalovirus exposure and HLA in healthy donors. Sequenced by immunoSEQ multiplex PCR; TCRdb stores in-frame clones only, minus some. The repertoire holds 210,000 or so clones, with under 85% as singletons. The specimen sequenced was PBMCs. The source is a woman aged 50 to 65 in good health and CMV-seropositive. CDR3s include the opening cysteine and the closing phenylalanine or tryptophan. The order of the fields is CDR3 length, D gene, clone size, V gene, J gene, CDR3 DNA, CDR3 protein. The D gene is left open where the match is weak. Size is stated for part of the rows, as once, few or many counts, or as a class when the clone is expanded.

>14|.|.|TRBV27|TRBJ1-6
TGTGCCACCTCACCGAGGGGAGGGAGTTCACCCCTCCACTTT
CATSPRGGSSPLHF
>18|TRBD1|.|TRBV7-9|TRBJ2-2
TGTGCCAGCAGCTTGGAAACAGGGGGGACCTCGAACACCGGGGAGCTGTTTTTT
CASSLETGGTSNTGELFF
>15|.|few|TRBV7-2|TRBJ2-1
TGTGCCAGCAGCTTTGCCAAGAGCTCCTACAATGAGCAGTTCTTC
CASSFAKSSYNEQFF
>14|.|.|TRBV29-1|TRBJ2-5
TGCAGCGTTTCCCCGACAGACTCAGGAGAGACCCAGTACTTC
CSVSPTDSGETQYF
>15|.|.|TRBV7-3|TRBJ2-7
TGTGCCAGCAGCTTAACGGGGGCTGGGAAGCGCGAGCAGTACTTC
CASSLTGAGKREQYF
>16|.|.|TRBV19|TRBJ1-5
TGTGCCAGTAACCTGGGTAAGGGGGATCGAAATCAGCCCCAGCATTTT
CASNLGKGDRNQPQHF
>15|TRBD1|.|TRBV28|TRBJ2-1
TGTGCCAGCAGTACTCCCGGACAGGGTTTCGATGAGCAGTTCTTC
CASSTPGQGFDEQFF
>15|.|few|TRBV6-1|TRBJ1-4
TGTGCCAGCAGTGAACTTCTGGGAGATTTCGAAAAACTGTTTTTT
CASSELLGDFEKLFF
>15|TRBD1|.|TRBV7-6|TRBJ2-2
TGTGCCAGCAGAGCGGACAGGGCCGCCCCCGGGGAGCTGTTTTTT
CASRADRAAPGELFF
>12|.|.|TRBV28|TRBJ1-2
TGTGCCAGCATGGACGGAGGGGATGGCTACACCTTC
CASMDGGDGYTF
>18|TRBD2|few|TRBV28|TRBJ2-1
TGTGCCAGCAGTTCCTTCACCTTAGGGCTAGCGGTCTACAATGAGCAGTTCTTC
CASSSFTLGLAVYNEQFF
>13|.|.|TRBV2|TRBJ2-1
TGTGCCAGCATGGCAGGAGGATACAATGAGCAGTTCTTC
CASMAGGYNEQFF
>14|TRBD1|.|TRBV7-9|TRBJ1-2
TGTGCCAGCAGCCAAGGACAGGTGGACTATGGCTACACCTTC
CASSQGQVDYGYTF
>19|TRBD1|.|TRBV15|TRBJ1-1
TGTGCCACCAGCAGAGTTGGGACAGGGGATTGGTGGCGAAACACTGAAGCTTTCTTT
CATSRVGTGDWWRNTEAFF
>13|.|few|TRBV5-1|TRBJ2-7
TGCGCCAGCAGCCCTACGCCGCGACTTGAACAGTACTTC
CASSPTPRLEQYF
>18|.|.|TRBV18|TRBJ2-5
TGTGCCAGCTCACCGGACGGTGTAAGGGGGATTCCCTCGGAGACCCAGTACTTC
CASSPDGVRGIPSETQYF
>14|TRBD1|.|TRBV7-3|TRBJ1-2
TGTGCCAGCAGCGTCGGACAGGGGAACTATGGCTACACCTTC
CASSVGQGNYGYTF
>17|.|.|TRBV5-6|TRBJ2-6
TGTGCCAGCAGCCGAGGCAGGGGTAGTTCTGGGGCCAACGTCCTGACTTTC
CASSRGRGSSGANVLTF
>13|.|.|TRBV6-5|TRBJ1-1
TGTGCCAGCAGTTATAGCACGGCCAGAGAAGCTTTCTTT
CASSYSTAREAFF
>16|.|few|TRBV7-9|TRBJ2-7
TGTGCCAGCAGCTTAGTGGGGGGGCCGAACTCCTACGAGCAGTACTTC
CASSLVGGPNSYEQYF
>15|TRBD1|.|TRBV6-5|TRBJ1-1
TGTGCCAGCAGTTACTCGGGACAGCTGAACACTGAAGCTTTCTTT
CASSYSGQLNTEAFF
>18|TRBD2|.|TRBV19|TRBJ2-5
TGTGCCAGTAGTACGAGCTTCCTACTAGCGGGGCTCCAAGAGACCCAGTACTTC
CASSTSFLLAGLQETQYF
>17|TRBD1|.|TRBV7-2|TRBJ2-7
TGTGCCAGCAGCTTAGCCCCTGCAGGGGGCAGGGCCTACGAGCAGTACTTC
CASSLAPAGGRAYEQYF
>13|TRBD1|.|TRBV9|TRBJ1-1
TGTGCCAGCAGCGGCGACAGGGCTACTGAAGCTTTCTTT
CASSGDRATEAFF
>13|TRBD1|.|TRBV7-8|TRBJ1-2
TGTGCCAGCAGCGGACGACAGGGTTATGGCTACACCTTC
CASSGRQGYGYTF
>16|TRBD1|.|TRBV28|TRBJ1-2
TGTGCCAGCAGTTTGGCCACAGGGGGTTTAAACTATGGCTACACCTTC
CASSLATGGLNYGYTF
>13|.|few|TRBV5-1|TRBJ1-4
TGCGCCAGTCGCCGGGAACATAATGAAAAACTGTTTTTT
CASRREHNEKLFF
>17|.|.|TRBV4-3|TRBJ2-4
TGCGCCAGCAGCCAAGGAGGCGCGGAATTGGCCAAAAACATTCAGTACTTC
CASSQGGAELAKNIQYF
>15|TRBD2|.|TRBV11-2|TRBJ2-7
TGTGCCAGCAGCTTAGGGGTGACTAGCGTCTACGAGCAGTACTTC
CASSLGVTSVYEQYF
>16|TRBD1|few|TRBV5-6|TRBJ1-2
TGTGCCAGCACAGGACAGGGGGATCCCAATCGCTATGGCTACACCTTC
CASTGQGDPNRYGYTF
>15|TRBD1|.|TRBV5-6|TRBJ2-7
TGTGCCAGCAGCTGGGACAGGGCCGCTTCCTACGAGCAGTACTTC
CASSWDRAASYEQYF